The clone carrying this T cell receptor beta chain was detected a few times. The sample belongs to a study of T cells in Graves' hyperthyroidism and ophthalmopathy. Germline values: CDR1 MGHRA, CDR2 YSYEKL. Trimming took 0 bases from V and 9 from J; bases not matched to a gene: 8. This CDR3 is 17 amino acids long. Researchers amplified the TCR beta CDR3 regions from RNA transcripts. Researchers ran a first-round RT-PCR on the TCR CDR3 using the HTBI primer set. TCRdb re-analysed the multiplex PCR reads in MiXCR, keeping a single row per CDR3 protein. The sample shows a few hundred thousand distinct CDR3 sequences, about 15% of them seen only once. Researchers defined stable Graves' hyperthyroidism as no ophthalmopathy progression within 18 months.

Sequenced: blood. The clonotype comes from a young woman with Graves' hyperthyroidism. The genes are TRBV4-1 and TRBJ2-1; 13 nucleotides align to TRBD2. This CDR3 is CASSQDTSGLAGSEQFF. In DNA form, the CDR3 reads TGCGCCAGCAGCCAAGATACATCGGGACTAGCGGGAAGTGAGCAGTTCTTC.